This is a list of T cell receptor beta chains from one sample in a study of blood T cell repertoires in COVID-19. Data came from immunoSEQ multiplex PCR; TCRdb stores just in-frame clones and leaves some out. The sample shows about 62,000 clones, 76% of them seen only once. The sequenced material came from peripheral blood. These receptor sequences come from a woman aged 45-60 years with active or convalescent COVID-19. Each CDR3 is given with its conserved first and last residue. Fields, in order: clone size, D gene, V gene, J gene, CDR3 DNA, CDR3 protein. A D gene is named only where the DNA matches it firmly. Size is omitted from some rows. Given values are once, few, many or a class for expanded clones.

>-|TRBD2|TRBV4-1|TRBJ2-1
TGCGCCAGCAGCCAAGGGCGACTAGCGGGAGGCACCCCGCATGAGCAGTTCTTC
CASSQGRLAGGTPHEQFF
>-|TRBD2|TRBV11-2|TRBJ2-7
TGTGCCAGCAGCTTAGACCTTTGGGGACTAGTGTCCTACGAGCAGTACTTC
CASSLDLWGLVSYEQYF
>-|-|TRBV15|TRBJ1-2
TGTGCCACCAGCAGAGGTAACAGGGAGCTCTTTGGCTACACCTTC
CATSRGNRELFGYTF
>-|TRBD2|TRBV5-4|TRBJ2-1
TGTGCCAGCAGCTTGGCACTAGCGGGAGAAATCTCCTACAATGAGCAGTTCTTC
CASSLALAGEISYNEQFF
>-|-|TRBV9|TRBJ1-3
TGTGCCAGCAGCCTCTATAAAGTTGGAAACACCATATATTTT
CASSLYKVGNTIYF
>-|TRBD1|TRBV18|TRBJ1-4
TGTGCCAGCTCACCTGTCCCGGGACAGGGACGGGAGGAAAAACTGTTTTTT
CASSPVPGQGREEKLFF
>once|TRBD1|TRBV14|TRBJ1-2
TGTGCCAGCAGCCAGACGACAGGGGCCGGATCCCTCTATGGCTACACCTTC
CASSQTTGAGSLYGYTF
>-|TRBD2|TRBV2|TRBJ2-7
TGTGCCAGCAGACTCGGCGTAGCGGGGGCCTACGAGCAGTACTTC
CASRLGVAGAYEQYF
>few|-|TRBV7-2|TRBJ1-1
TGTGCCAGCAGCTTAGGACAGGCCCTTGAAGCTTTCTTT
CASSLGQALEAFF
>-|-|TRBV7-9|TRBJ2-1
TGTGCCAGCAGCTTAGGACTAGTTGGGAGCTCCTACAATGAGCAGTTCTTC
CASSLGLVGSSYNEQFF
>-|TRBD1|TRBV11-2|TRBJ2-2
TGTGCCAGCAGCTCCGGGACAGGGACCGGGGAGCTGTTTTTT
CASSSGTGTGELFF
>-|-|TRBV6-5|TRBJ2-5
TGTGCCAGCAAAAATGGGCACTCGCAAGAGACCCAGTACTTC
CASKNGHSQETQYF
>-|-|TRBV12-3/TRBV12-4|TRBJ1-2
TGTGCCAGCAGCCCACAGGGACGCTATGGCTACACCTTC
CASSPQGRYGYTF
>-|TRBD2|TRBV10-3|TRBJ2-7
TGTGCCATCAGTGAGCCGGGGGGGCGTTCGGCGCACGAGCAGTACTTC
CAISEPGGRSAHEQYF
>few|TRBD2|TRBV5-1|TRBJ2-7
TGCGCCAGCAGCTTGGAAACTAGCGGGGGCTACGAGCAGTACTTC
CASSLETSGGYEQYF
>-|-|TRBV15|TRBJ1-1
TGTGCCACCAGCAGAGATGTGGGGCAGGTGAGTGAAGCTTTCTTT
CATSRDVGQVSEAFF
>-|TRBD2|TRBV6-5|TRBJ2-7
TGTGCCAGCAGAAAGGGCGGGAGTTCTTCTTCCGAGCAGTACTTC
CASRKGGSSSSEQYF